Presented here are 24 T cell receptor beta chains from one specimen sequenced in a study of OX40 agonist ivuxolimab in advanced cancers. Libraries were prepared by immunoSEQ multiplex PCR; TCRdb keeps only in-frame clonotypes and omits some of them. The sample lists 20,000 to 25,000 clones; about 86% were seen once. The sequencing used CD4+ or CD8+ T cells sorted from blood, collected in a trial of the OX40 agonist ivuxolimab. The receptor set was obtained from an adult with an advanced solid tumor such as melanoma, head and neck, liver or kidney cancer.

The J gene is TRBJ1-2, the V gene TRBV5-1; D may be TRBD1 (6 bases). CDR1 and CDR2 (germline): SGHRS, YFSETQ. This CDR3 has 14 residues. The V end lost 1 base, the J end lost 5 bases, and 12 bases lay between the germline ends. The CDR3 region has the DNA TGCGCCAGCAGCTTGTCCAGGGGCGGGTATGGCTACACCTTC. This gives the protein CASSLSRGGYGYTF.

V and J are TRBV15 and TRBJ2-7; D remains unclear. Between the trimmed V and J ends, which lost 0 bases and 6 bases, there was a span of 12 bases. In germline, CDR1 is LNHNV, CDR2 YYDKDF (reference sequence). The length of the CDR3 is 14 residues. This CDR3 reads CATSRDLGFSEQYF. The CDR3 DNA reads as TGTGCCACCAGCAGAGATCTTGGGTTTAGCGAGCAGTACTTC.

The J gene is TRBJ2-7, the V gene TRBV4-2; D may be TRBD2 (5 bases). CDR3 size: 16 residues. Trimming stripped 0 bases from V and 0 bases from J, with 12 bases between. CDR1 is LGHNA and CDR2 is YNFKEQ in the germline V gene. The CDR3 region is CASSQEGGLASYEQYF. The DNA of the CDR3 is TGTGCCAGCAGCCAAGAAGGAGGACTGGCCTCCTACGAGCAGTACTTC.

The chain couples TRBV18 to TRBJ2-5, with 7 bases aligning to TRBD1. Germline-derived CDR1 and CDR2 are KGHSH and LQKENI. The J segment lost 3 bases and the V segment lost 3 bases, leaving 1 base of the junction unmatched. The CDR3 spans 13 residues. The CDR3 sequence is CASSPGQKETQYF. The CDR3 region has the DNA TGTGCCAGCTCACCGGGACAGAAAGAGACCCAGTACTTC.

V usage is TRBV6-5 and J usage is TRBJ2-7, with D tentatively TRBD2 (5 bases). CDR3 length: 13 amino acids. Trimming removed 8 bases at V and 2 bases at J, with 13 bases between. Germline CDR1 MNHEY, CDR2 SVGAGI. The CDR3 loop is CASGLSSTYEQYF. Written as DNA, the CDR3 is TGTGCCAGCGGACTTTCCTCCACCTACGAGCAGTACTTC.

This clone was seen a few times. This sequence joins TRBV7-9 and TRBJ2-1, with D unresolved. Deletions cut 3 bases from V and 2 bases from J, with 8 bases between. In germline, CDR1 is SEHNR, CDR2 FQNEAQ (reference sequence). The CDR3 is 14 residues long. CDR3 DNA sequence: TGTGCCAGCAGCTTCGTGAGAGCCTACAATGAGCAGTTCTTC. Translated, it gives CASSFVRAYNEQFF.

CDR3 in amino acids: CASSDTSTDTQYF. As DNA, the CDR3 is TGCGCCAGCAGCGACACGAGCACAGATACGCAGTATTTT. The chain employs TRBV5-1 and TRBJ2-3; unclear D gene. The CDR3 has 13 residues. Germline loops: CDR1 SGHRS, CDR2 YFSETQ. Between the trimmed V and J ends, which lost 4 bases and 0 bases, there was a span of 6 bases. Full variable domain (missing parts from reference TRBV5-1 and TRBJ2-3): KAGVTQTPRYLIKTRGQQVTLSCSPISGHRSVSWYQQTPGQGLQFLFEYFSETQRNKGNFPGRFSGRQFSNSRSEMNVSTLELGDSALYLCASSDTSTDTQYFGPGTRLTVL.

The rearrangement joins TRBV11-2 to TRBJ1-6; 7 bases agree with TRBD1. The germline CDR1 and CDR2 sequences are SGHAT and FQNNGV. J gave up 13 bases and V 5 bases, and 8 bases lay outside the gene matches. CDR3 length equals 13 residues. CDR3 sequence: CASSLLQGNPLHF. CDR3 nucleotides: TGTGCCAGCAGCCTTCTACAGGGGAACCCCCTCCACTTT.

The rearrangement links TRBV5-1 to TRBJ2-7, with TRBD1 matching over 10 bases. After removal of 4 bases from V and 2 bases from J, the junction contained 6 bases not matched to a gene. Germline loops: CDR1 SGHRS, CDR2 YFSETQ. The CDR3 loop spans 15 amino acids. The DNA for the CDR3 is TGCGCCAGCAGCCCCCGACAGGGGGCGGCCTACGAGCAGTACTTC. It is translated as CASSPRQGAAYEQYF.

This clone appeared a single time. The V gene is TRBV15, the J gene TRBJ2-1; 12 bases match TRBD2. The CDR3 is 19 amino acids. With V trimmed by 0 bases and J by 0 bases, 6 bases remained unmatched. The germline CDR1 and CDR2 sequences are LNHNV and YYDKDF (reference sequence). The DNA of the CDR3 is TGTGCCACCAGCAGAGAAAGGACTAGCGGGATTCGCTCCTACAATGAGCAGTTCTTC. Amino acid sequence: CATSRERTSGIRSYNEQFF.

This chain uses TRBV5-1 with TRBJ2-5, with 8 positions matching TRBD2. J gave up 1 base and V 0 bases, and 17 bases lay outside the gene matches. Germline CDR1 is SGHRS and CDR2 is YFSETQ. The CDR3 is 20 residues long. The CDR3 DNA follows: TGCGCCAGCAGCTTGGTTCCCCGTCTTCGGACTAGCCGGATCCAAGAGACCCAGTACTTC. Residues: CASSLVPRLRTSRIQETQYF.

The V gene is TRBV6-5, the J gene TRBJ2-7; TRBD2 aligns across 12 bases. The CDR3 loop spans 14 amino acids. J lost 2 bases, V lost 5 bases, and 1 base had no gene match. Germline V gene data show CDR1 as MNHEY and CDR2 as SVGAGI. The CDR3 loop reads CASSASGGAYEQYF. Here the CDR3 DNA reads TGTGCCAGCAGTGCTAGCGGGGGGGCCTACGAGCAGTACTTC.

This clone was found once. V usage is TRBV6-6 and J usage is TRBJ1-6; D is unresolved. Germline V gives CDR1 MNHNY, CDR2 SVGAGI (reference sequence). The germline V and J ends were trimmed by 7 bases and 9 bases, with 13 bases remaining between them. The CDR3 contains 13 residues. The CDR3 sequence: CASKPATPSPLHF. The CDR3 DNA follows: TGTGCCAGCAAACCGGCGACACCTTCACCCCTCCACTTT.

This sequence joins TRBV29-1 and TRBJ2-7; 10 nucleotides align to TRBD1. Germline CDR1 is SQVTM and CDR2 is ANQGSEA. This CDR3 contains 14 residues. Trimming removed 4 bases from V and 3 bases from J; junction bases left unmatched: 6. CDR3 sequence reads: CSVGGQGTLYEQYF. The CDR3 DNA sequence: TGCAGCGTTGGGGGACAGGGGACTCTCTACGAGCAGTACTTC.

This clone was observed a few times. In nucleotides, the CDR3 is TGTGCCTGCGGGGGCGTGGACACTGAAGCTTTCTTT. Translating gives CACGGVDTEAFF. J is TRBJ1-1 and V is TRBV30; possible D gene TRBD1, 6 bases. The CDR3 covers 12 residues. V shed 6 bases and J shed 3 bases, with 11 bases lying between them. The V gene's germline CDR1 is GTSNPN and CDR2 SVGIG (reference sequence).

In nucleotides, the CDR3 is TGTGCCAGTAGTAGTAGCGCGGGACTAGCGGATCTTTACACCTACGAGCAGTACTTC. It encodes CASSSSAGLADLYTYEQYF. The chain has TRBV19 and TRBJ2-7; 11 positions match TRBD2. After removal of 4 bases from V and 2 bases from J, the junction contained 16 bases not matched to a gene. Germline lookup yields CDR1 LNHDA and CDR2 SQIVND (reference sequence). The CDR3 sequence is 19 residues long. Complete variable domain (other parts from reference TRBV19 and TRBJ2-7): DGGITQSPKYLFRKEGQNVTLSCEQNLNHDAMYWYRQDPGQGLRLIYYSQIVNDFQKGDIAEGYSVSREKKESFPLTVTSAQKNPTAFYLCASSSSAGLADLYTYEQYFGPGTRLTVT.

V and J are TRBV5-4 and TRBJ1-6, with D possibly TRBD1 on 5 matching bases. The germline V gene encodes CDR1 SGHNT and CDR2 YYREEE (reference sequence). The germline V and J ends were trimmed by 0 bases and 7 bases, with 8 bases remaining between them. The CDR3 spans 14 residues. CDR3 loop: CASSLVRQNSPLHF. The CDR3 DNA reads as TGTGCCAGCAGCTTGGTGAGACAGAATTCACCCCTCCACTTT.

The table lists this clone with a count of one. The CDR3 loop reads CASSESMGGVYGYTF. CDR3 sequence (DNA): TGCGCCAGCAGTGAGTCAATGGGGGGTGTCTATGGCTACACCTTC. V is TRBV10-2 and J is TRBJ1-2; D may be TRBD1 (5 bases). CDR3 length: 15 amino acids. Between the trimmed V and J ends, which lost 0 bases and 4 bases, there was a span of 12 bases. Germline values: CDR1 WSHSY, CDR2 SAAADI.

The CDR3 loop is CASSLKGSHDYGYTF. DNA of the CDR3: TGTGCCAGCAGTTTAAAAGGGAGCCACGACTATGGCTACACCTTC. The chain carries TRBV27 and TRBJ1-2; D ambiguous. Germline V lookup: CDR1 MNHEY, CDR2 SMNVEV (reference sequence). This CDR3 comprises 15 residues. Trimming took off 2 bases at V and 3 bases at J, with 13 bases between the two ends.

The chain carries TRBV7-9 and TRBJ2-3; D remains unclear. CDR3 size: 13 residues. V lost 5 bases and J lost 5, with 11 bases in between. Germline CDR1 is SEHNR and CDR2 is FQNEAQ (reference sequence). CDR3 sequence: CASSLTLGDTQYF. The CDR3 DNA reads as TGTGCCAGCAGCCTAACCCTCGGAGATACGCAGTATTTT.

The rearrangement links TRBV9 to TRBJ2-1; D is unclear. Trimming cost V 3 bases and J 5 bases, with 12 bases left between them. Germline V gene lookup returns CDR1 SGDLS and CDR2 YYNGEE. CDR3 length: 14 residues. The CDR3 loop is CASSEDHPNNEQFF. DNA of the CDR3: TGTGCCAGCAGCGAGGACCACCCCAACAATGAGCAGTTCTTC.

J is TRBJ2-1 and V is TRBV6-6; tentatively, D is TRBD2 (5 bases). V shed 6 bases and J shed 5 bases, with 17 bases lying between them. The CDR3 is 15 residues long. The germline V gene encodes CDR1 MNHNY and CDR2 SVGAGI (reference sequence). The CDR3 sequence is CASSLRGLGHNEQFF. The CDR3 coding sequence is TGTGCCAGCAGCCTCCGCGGGCTAGGACACAATGAGCAGTTCTTC.

The chain has TRBV27 and TRBJ2-3; the D is unclear. The V end lost 6 bases, the J end lost 2 bases, and 9 bases lay between the germline ends. The CDR3 contains 13 residues. Per germline, CDR1 MNHEY and CDR2 SMNVEV (reference sequence). This CDR3 reads CASRGFYTDTQYF. The CDR3, as DNA: TGTGCCAGCAGGGGGTTTTACACAGATACGCAGTATTTT.

The chain uses TRBV10-3 and TRBJ2-5; D possibly uses TRBD1 or TRBD2 (7 bases each). In germline, CDR1 is ENHRY, CDR2 SYGVKD. Trimming removed 10 bases from V and 3 bases from J, with 15 bases in between. This CDR3 region has 13 residues. The CDR3 DNA follows: TGTGCCACCAGGGGGGGCGACGAAGAGACCCAGTACTTC. Its translation is CATRGGDEETQYF.